Following are 32 T cell receptor beta chains from one sample sequenced in a study of T cells in Graves' hyperthyroidism and ophthalmopathy. Authors of the study amplified TCR beta CDR3 regions from RNA transcripts. First-round RT-PCR of the TCR CDR3 relied on the HTBI primer set. TCRdb reprocessed the multiplex PCR reads via MiXCR and lists one record per CDR3 protein. Among around 800,000 distinct CDR3 sequences listed, roughly 40% were seen once. Sequenced material: blood. Source of these receptors: a man aged 18 to 29 with Graves' hyperthyroidism.

The chain couples TRBV7-9 to TRBJ1-4, with TRBD1 matching over 10 bases. This CDR3 region has 15 residues. Per germline, CDR1 SEHNR and CDR2 FQNEAQ (reference sequence). V trimming: 3 bases; J trimming: 6 bases; junction bases outside the gene matches: 4. In nucleotides, the CDR3 is TGTGCCAGCAGCTTGTGGGGACAGGGGCATGAAAAACTGTTTTTT. This translates into CASSLWGQGHEKLFF.

The chain is built from TRBV10-3 and TRBJ1-1; no clear D gene. The V end was cut by 10 bases, the J end by 4 bases, with 10 bases between. The CDR3 runs 11 residues. Germline CDR1 is ENHRY and CDR2 is SYGVKD. The CDR3, as DNA: TGTGCCACGAGGCGCAGCACTGAAGCTTTCTTT. Protein: CATRRSTEAFF.

This clonotype was counted at least ten times. This chain connects TRBV29-1 to TRBJ1-5; the D gene is possibly TRBD1 (5 bases). The CDR3 has 13 residues. V was clipped by 6 bases and J by 3 bases, with 12 bases between them. Per germline, CDR1 SQVTM and CDR2 ANQGSEA. CDR3 sequence reads: CSVLTGFNQPQHF. The CDR3 DNA reads as TGCAGCGTGCTCACAGGATTCAATCAGCCCCAGCATTTT.

The V and J genes are TRBV29-1 and TRBJ2-5; 7 bases line up with TRBD2. TRBJ2-1 matches the DNA end more closely, so the J call is doubtful. CDR1 is SQVTM and CDR2 is ANQGSEA in the germline V gene. The CDR3 loop spans 14 amino acids. The CDR3 sequence: CSVELAEIYNEQFF. In DNA, the CDR3 is TGCAGCGTTGAACTAGCGGAGATATACAATGAGCAGTTCTTC.

The V gene is TRBV29-1, the J gene TRBJ1-2; no clear D gene. Trimming took off 8 bases at V and 4 bases at J, with 11 bases between the two ends. Germline V gene sequence: CDR1 SQVTM, CDR2 ANQGSEA. This CDR3 has 11 amino acids. The CDR3 region has the DNA TGCAGCAGCCAAGAAGGCTATGGCTACACCTTC. Its protein is CSSQEGYGYTF.

This clonotype was detected only a few times. This chain links TRBV6-5 with TRBJ1-1; D uncertain. V shed 0 bases and J shed 4 bases, with 6 bases lying between them. Looked up from germline, CDR1 is MNHEY and CDR2 is SVGAGI. The length of the CDR3 is 13 residues. CDR3 nucleotide sequence: TGTGCCAGCAGTTACTCAAGAATCACTGAAGCTTTCTTT. Translation: CASSYSRITEAFF.

This clonotype has more than one count but fewer than ten. The chain is built from TRBV4-3 and TRBJ2-5; TRBD2 aligns across 10 bases. The CDR3 is 17 amino acids. Germline V lookup: CDR1 LGHNA, CDR2 YSLEER. V gave up 4 bases and J gave up 0 bases; unmatched junction bases: 8. CDR3 nucleotides: TGCGCCAGCAGCCCCGGACTAGCGGCAATGTACCAAGAGACCCAGTACTTC. Its translation: CASSPGLAAMYQETQYF.

The chain couples TRBV25-1 to TRBJ1-1, with D possibly matching TRBD1 (5 bases). The CDR3 sequence is 13 residues long. Trimming stripped 3 bases from V and 8 bases from J, with 13 bases between. Per the germline V gene, CDR1 is MGHDK and CDR2 is SYGVNS. The DNA for the CDR3 is TGTGCCAGCAGTGATATTGGGGCAGGAGAAGCTTTCTTT. It encodes CASSDIGAGEAFF.

The table lists this clonotype with many counts. The rearrangement links TRBV10-3 to TRBJ1-3; D unclear. V lost 10 bases to trimming and J lost 2 bases, with 9 bases between them. The length of the CDR3 is 12 residues. The V gene's germline CDR1 is ENHRY and CDR2 SYGVKD. The CDR3, as DNA: TGTGCCACTCAATTTCCTGGAAACACCATATATTTT. This sequence encodes CATQFPGNTIYF.

This clonotype came up a few times. The rearrangement links TRBV7-8 to TRBJ1-2, with D hard to call. V was clipped by 5 bases and J by 4 bases, with 14 bases between them. CDR1 is SGHVS and CDR2 is FQNEAQ in the germline V gene. The CDR3 covers 14 residues. The CDR3 sequence: CASSPPGPRYGYTF. The CDR3 DNA follows: TGTGCCAGCAGCCCCCCGGGCCCCCGCTATGGCTACACCTTC.

Of note for this clonotype: Its ends do not fully match the called genes, so a read error is possible. The rearrangement joins TRBV15 to TRBJ2-7, with TRBD1 identical over 7 bases. The CDR3 extends over 13 amino acids. The germline CDR1 and CDR2 sequences are LNHNV and YYDKDF (reference sequence). The CDR3 DNA sequence: TGTGCCAGCAGCTGGGACAGTTACTACGAGCAGTACTTC. Translation gives CASSWDSYYEQYF.

This clonotype appeared a few times. The V and J genes are TRBV7-2 and TRBJ1-3; D is possibly TRBD1 (6 bases). V lost 4 bases and J 0 bases, leaving 10 bases between the germline ends. The germline V gene encodes CDR1 SGHTA and CDR2 FQGNSA. CDR3 length equals 15 residues. In nucleotides, the CDR3 is TGTGCCAGCAGCTGGACAGCAAGCTCTGGAAACACCATATATTTT. Its protein is CASSWTASSGNTIYF. Full variable domain (outside the CDR3, taken from reference TRBV7-2 and TRBJ1-3): GAGVSQSPSNKVTEKGKDVELRCDPISGHTALYWYRQSLGQGLEFLIYFQGNSAPDKSGLPSDRFSAERTGGSVSTLTIQRTQQEDSAVYLCASSWTASSGNTIYFGEGSWLTVV.

This chain links TRBV7-3 with TRBJ2-7; TRBD2 matches 8 bases. In germline, CDR1 is SGHTA, CDR2 FQGTGA. V lost 4 bases and J lost 3; bases outside the gene matches: 11. There are 16 residues in the CDR3. The CDR3 is CASSSRELAGYYEQYF. DNA for the CDR3: TGTGCCAGCAGCTCAAGGGAGTTAGCGGGATACTACGAGCAGTACTTC.

The rearrangement links TRBV20-1 to TRBJ1-1, with D maybe TRBD1 (5 bases). This CDR3 contains 15 residues. V lost 6 bases to trimming and J lost 3 bases, with 20 bases between them. CDR1 is DFQATT, CDR2 SNEGSKA, per germline (reference sequence). Here the CDR3 DNA reads TGCAGTGCCCATACTTCGGGGGAGAGGGACACTGAAGCTTTCTTT. This sequence encodes CSAHTSGERDTEAFF.

This clonotype was seen many times. CDR3 loop: CASSVDRGYEQYF. CDR3 nucleotide sequence: TGTGCCAGTAGTGTTGACAGGGGATACGAGCAGTACTTC. This chain uses TRBV19 with TRBJ2-7; 8 nucleotides line up with TRBD1. With 5 bases clipped from V and 4 bases from J, the junction kept 4 bases outside the gene matches. Germline lookup yields CDR1 LNHDA and CDR2 SQIVND (reference sequence). The CDR3 has 13 amino acids. Full variable domain (missing parts from reference TRBV19 and TRBJ2-7): DGGITQSPKYLFRKEGQNVTLSCEQNLNHDAMYWYRQDPGQGLRLIYYSQIVNDFQKGDIAEGYSVSREKKESFPLTVTSAQKNPTAFYLCASSVDRGYEQYFGPGTRLTVT.

This chain uses TRBV19 with TRBJ2-7; D not resolved. This CDR3 has 13 amino acids. Germline V gene sequence: CDR1 LNHDA, CDR2 SQIVND (reference sequence). Trimming stripped 6 bases from V and 6 bases from J, with 15 bases between. CDR3 sequence: CASSYGPTGEQYF. For the CDR3, the DNA is TGTGCCAGTAGCTATGGACCGACGGGCGAGCAGTACTTC. The full variable domain, with the rest looked up from reference TRBV19 and TRBJ2-7, is DGGITQSPKYLFRKEGQNVTLSCEQNLNHDAMYWYRQDPGQGLRLIYYSQIVNDFQKGDIAEGYSVSREKKESFPLTVTSAQKNPTAFYLCASSYGPTGEQYFGPGTRLTVT.

This clonotype was counted ten times or more. The J gene is TRBJ2-5, the V gene TRBV15; a weak D match, TRBD2 (6 bases). Germline CDR1 reads LNHNV; CDR2 reads YYDKDF (reference sequence). The length of the CDR3 is 15 residues. V shed 4 bases and J shed 2 bases, with 14 bases lying between them. The CDR3 nucleotides are TGTGCCACCAGCAAGCAGCGGGTGGTACAAGAGACCCAGTACTTC. Its protein product is CATSKQRVVQETQYF.

This clonotype was detected ten times or more. This rearrangement joins TRBV7-9 to TRBJ1-1; no definite D call. V lost 7 bases and J 2 bases, leaving 17 bases between the germline ends. The germline CDR1 and CDR2 sequences are SEHNR and FQNEAQ (reference sequence). The CDR3 contains 15 residues. The CDR3 DNA is TGTGCCAGCACGATGTCTGCGCAGACCAACACTGAAGCTTTCTTT. Its protein product is CASTMSAQTNTEAFF.

This clonotype was recorded many times. This chain joins TRBV7-9 and TRBJ1-5, with D unresolved. The germline gives CDR1 SEHNR, CDR2 FQNEAQ (reference sequence). This CDR3 contains 13 residues. V dropped 0 bases and J dropped 4 bases, with 4 bases sitting between them. CDR3 nucleotides: TGTGCCAGCAGCTTAGCCACTAATCAGCCCCAGCATTTT. This codes for CASSLATNQPQHF.

A note on this clonotype: This clone may be a read error of a much larger clone one base away. The chain recombines TRBV20-1 with TRBJ1-1; D perhaps matches TRBD1 (6 bases). Per the germline V gene, CDR1 is DFQATT and CDR2 is SNEGSKA (reference sequence). This CDR3 has 14 residues. V was cut by 3 bases and J by 0 bases, with 11 bases left in between. CDR3 DNA sequence: TGCAGTGCTAGTGGGGGACACATGAACACTGAAGCTTTCTTT. The encoded protein is CSASGGHMNTEAFF.

Points on this clonotype: A read error may account for a junction end that differs from germline. The chain has TRBV6-1 and TRBJ1-5; D unclear. This CDR3 is 13 amino acids long. Germline assignment: CDR1 MNHNS and CDR2 SASEGT. The CDR3 bases are TGTGCCGGCAGTCCCTCAGTCGATCAGCCCCAGCATTTT. It specifies CAGSPSVDQPQHF.

The CDR3: CSARDPLPASREPQHF. CDR3 DNA: TGCAGTGCTAGAGATCCCCTGCCAGCGTCCAGAGAGCCCCAGCATTTT. J is TRBJ1-5 and V is TRBV20-1; no definite D call. V dropped 0 bases and J dropped 8 bases, with 20 bases sitting between them. The CDR3 covers 16 residues. Germline values: CDR1 DFQATT, CDR2 SNEGSKA (reference sequence).

This clonotype has just a few counts. This rearrangement joins TRBV7-9 to TRBJ2-7; TRBD2 agrees at 7 bases. The CDR3 covers 16 residues. Germline CDR1 is SEHNR and CDR2 is FQNEAQ (reference sequence). The trim removed 5 bases at V and 1 base at J, leaving 11 bases unmatched. DNA for the CDR3: TGTGCCAGCAGCCAACCCCATAGCGGGCAATCCTACGAGCAGTACTTC. Translating it yields CASSQPHSGQSYEQYF.

J is TRBJ2-7 and V is TRBV6-6; 8 bases agree with TRBD2. V lost 2 bases to trimming and J lost 7 bases; unmatched junction nucleotides: 7. Per the germline V gene, CDR1 is MNHNY and CDR2 is SVGAGI (reference sequence). This CDR3 has 14 residues. The CDR3 spells CASSYAGRALEQYF. The CDR3 DNA sequence: TGTGCCAGCAGTTACGCCGGGAGGGCTTTAGAGCAGTACTTC.

This clonotype came up a few times. The V and J genes are TRBV6-1 and TRBJ1-1; D remains ambiguous. Germline V CDR1 and CDR2: MNHNS, SASEGT. This CDR3 is 13 amino acids long. The germline V and J ends were trimmed by 2 bases and 2 bases, with 6 bases remaining between them. CDR3 region: CASSEPQNTEAFF. CDR3 DNA sequence: TGTGCCAGCAGTGAACCGCAAAACACTGAAGCTTTCTTT.

The gene calls are TRBV4-2 and TRBJ2-7, with 12 bases lining up with TRBD1. Germline values: CDR1 LGHNA, CDR2 YNFKEQ. After removal of 2 bases from V and 2 bases from J, the junction contained 4 bases not matched to a gene. This CDR3 comprises 16 residues. CDR3 sequence reads: CASSQSGTGGAYEQYF. CDR3 coding DNA: TGTGCCAGCAGCCAATCCGGGACAGGGGGCGCCTACGAGCAGTACTTC.

This clonotype was seen a few times. The CDR3 here is CASSSPQDEQYF. Here the CDR3 DNA reads TGCGCCAGCAGCTCCCCCCAAGACGAGCAGTACTTC. The genes are TRBV4-3 and TRBJ2-7; D gene uncertain. CDR3 length: 12 residues. The ends were cut back, 5 bases at V and 5 bases at J, with 10 bases in the middle. Germline V gene sequence: CDR1 LGHNA, CDR2 YSLEER.

V and J are TRBV5-1 and TRBJ1-6; TRBD1 matches 8 bases. Germline assignment: CDR1 SGHRS and CDR2 YFSETQ. The length of the CDR3 is 15 residues. Trimming took 0 bases from V and 11 from J; bases not matched to a gene: 7. The CDR3 sequence is CASSLEQGAGTPLHF. The CDR3 nucleotides read TGCGCCAGCAGCTTGGAGCAGGGGGCTGGAACACCCCTCCACTTT. Combining the CDR3 with reference TRBV5-1 and TRBJ1-6 gives the whole variable domain KAGVTQTPRYLIKTRGQQVTLSCSPISGHRSVSWYQQTPGQGLQFLFEYFSETQRNKGNFPGRFSGRQFSNSRSEMNVSTLELGDSALYLCASSLEQGAGTPLHFGNGTRLTVT.

The CDR3 here is CASTRGNEKLFF. DNA for the CDR3: TGTGCCAGTACCAGGGGGAATGAAAAACTGTTTTTT. The genes are TRBV2 and TRBJ1-4, with TRBD1 matching over 7 bases. This CDR3 comprises 12 residues. Germline V CDR1 and CDR2: SNHLY, FYNNEI. The junction had 3 bases not matched to a gene; V was cut back by 9 bases and J by 5 bases.

In the case of this clonotype: This sequence may be a read error, since a much larger clone differs from it by one base. The rearrangement joins TRBV27 to TRBJ1-5; D is undetermined. This CDR3 is 14 amino acids long. Germline V lookup: CDR1 MNHEY, CDR2 SMNVEV (reference sequence). The ends were cut back, 8 bases at V and 0 bases at J, with 11 bases in the middle. The CDR3 DNA sequence: TGTGCCAGCGCACTCCTCAATAGCAATCAGCCCCAGCATTTT. Translation: CASALLNSNQPQHF.

This clonotype was detected a few times. The chain links TRBV19 to TRBJ2-2, with 10 nucleotides matching TRBD2. Trimming removed 7 bases from V and 4 bases from J; junction bases left unmatched: 9. The CDR3 is 16 residues long. Germline values: CDR1 LNHDA, CDR2 SQIVND (reference sequence). CDR3 bases: TGTGCCAGTACCACCGGGACTAGCGTTGGCACCGGGGAGCTGTTTTTT. It is translated as CASTTGTSVGTGELFF.

About this clonotype: One end of the junction fails to match germline, which may point to a read error. The chain carries TRBV10-3 and TRBJ2-7; D unclear. The CDR3 covers 15 residues. Germline values: CDR1 ENHRY, CDR2 SYGVKD. The CDR3 sequence is CASSLIPPRSYEQYF. The DNA for the CDR3 is TGTGCCAGCAGTTTAATACCACCACGGTCCTACGAGCAGTACTTC.